These 28 T cell receptor beta chains were all obtained from the same sample, sequenced in a study of prognosis after radiotherapy for stage I lung cancer. Two-round multiplex PCR on genomic DNA was the method by which TCR beta CDR3 was amplified. TRBV and TRBJ genes each had their own specific primers in first-round PCR. TCRdb re-called the multiplex PCR reads with MiXCR, one entry per CDR3 protein. The sample yields some 25,000 distinct CDR3 sequences, 35% to 40% seen once. The material sequenced was PBMCs, taken before or after stereotactic body radiation therapy (not recorded which). These receptors all stem from a donor over 45 with non-small cell lung cancer.

The chain carries TRBV12-3 or TRBV12-4 and TRBJ2-7; maybe TRBD2 (6 bases). This CDR3 is 14 amino acids long. The V end was cut by 5 bases, the J end by 6 bases, with 17 bases between. For the CDR3, the DNA is TGTGCCAGCAGTAGACTTACTAGAGCGGGCGAGCAGTACTTC. Its protein product is CASSRLTRAGEQYF.

This clonotype came up many times. J is TRBJ1-6 and V is TRBV20-1, with D unclear. V was trimmed by 0 bases and J by 0 bases, leaving 9 bases between them. From germline, CDR1 is DFQATT and CDR2 SNEGSKA (reference sequence). CDR3 length equals 16 residues. CDR3 sequence (DNA): TGCAGTGCTAGAGATAGCCAGAGCTCCTATAATTCACCCCTCCACTTT. Its protein is CSARDSQSSYNSPLHF.

This clonotype was recorded a few times. This may be a read error: a much more frequent sequence differs by one nucleotide. V usage is TRBV13 and J usage is TRBJ1-1; D might be TRBD1 (5 bases). Trimming pared 3 bases from V and 4 bases from J, leaving 15 bases between. The germline CDR1 and CDR2 sequences are PRHDT and FYEKMQ (reference sequence). The CDR3 is 15 amino acids. The CDR3 DNA sequence: TGTGCCAGCAGCTTCACTTACGGGACGGGCACTGAAGCTTTCTTT. Protein: CASSFTYGTGTEAFF.

This sequence joins TRBV10-3 and TRBJ2-3; 7 nucleotides align to TRBD2. Germline CDR1 is ENHRY and CDR2 is SYGVKD. This CDR3 comprises 15 residues. V lost 8 bases and J lost 4; bases outside the gene matches: 12. This CDR3 reads CAIATSASTADTQYF. In DNA, the CDR3 is TGTGCCATCGCAACTAGCGCGAGCACCGCAGATACGCAGTATTTT.

This clonotype was seen ten or more times. The chain carries TRBV5-1 and TRBJ1-1; D uncertain. V gave up 1 base and J gave up 8 bases, with 9 bases separating them. The CDR3 is made up of 12 amino acids. Germline lookup yields CDR1 SGHRS and CDR2 YFSETQ. The CDR3 DNA follows: TGCGCCAGCAGCTTGAGCCAGCACGAAGCTTTCTTT. Translating it yields CASSLSQHEAFF.

Of note for this clonotype: This CDR3 fails to terminate in the conserved phenylalanine or tryptophan, so it likely reflects a read error. V gene TRBV30 combines with J gene TRBJ1-5; D is perhaps TRBD1 (5 bases). The CDR3 sequence is 15 residues long. In germline, CDR1 is GTSNPN, CDR2 SVGIG (reference sequence). The CDR3: CAWSTLGGSNKPQHL. As DNA, the CDR3 is TGTGCCTGGAGTACCCTGGGGGGTAGCAATAAGCCCCAGCATCTT.

The chain is built from TRBV6-2 or TRBV6-3 and TRBJ2-3, with D possibly being TRBD1 or TRBD2 (5 bases each). V lost 10 bases to trimming and J lost 0 bases, with 14 bases between them. This CDR3 is built from 14 residues. Germline CDR1 and CDR2: MNHEY and SVGEGT. The CDR3 nucleotides are TGTGCCATAAGGTCGGGGCTTAGCACAGATACGCAGTATTTT. The encoded protein is CAIRSGLSTDTQYF.

Concerning this clonotype: One base away lies a much larger clone, so this may be a sequencing read error. V gene TRBV10-3 combines with J gene TRBJ1-1, with a tentative D call TRBD1 (6 bases). Trimming removed 3 bases from V and 4 bases from J, with 12 bases in between. CDR3 length: 14 residues. Per germline, CDR1 ENHRY and CDR2 SYGVKD. CDR3 region: CAISDSTGSTEAFF. The CDR3 bases are TGTGCCATCAGTGATTCCACAGGGTCCACTGAAGCTTTCTTT.

CDR3 nucleotide sequence: TGTGCCAGCAGCCTCACTGGCGGGAGGAGCCACGAGCAGTACTTC. It is translated as CASSLTGGRSHEQYF. V usage is TRBV11-2 and J usage is TRBJ2-7, with TRBD2 identical over 8 bases. This CDR3 is 15 amino acids long. Germline V lookup: CDR1 SGHAT, CDR2 FQNNGV. V trimming: 5 bases; J trimming: 5 bases; junction bases outside the gene matches: 11.

This clonotype appeared many times. The chain couples TRBV6-5 to TRBJ2-2; no definite D call. The CDR3 sequence is 15 residues long. Germline CDR1 reads MNHEY; CDR2 reads SVGAGI. The V end was cut by 0 bases, the J end by 4 bases, with 9 bases between. CDR3 amino acids: CASSYSPVPTGELFF. The CDR3 DNA reads as TGTGCCAGCAGTTACTCCCCTGTCCCCACCGGGGAGCTGTTTTTT.

This clonotype was found many times. The chain carries TRBV20-1 and TRBJ1-1, with D uncertain. Germline V gene lookup returns CDR1 DFQATT and CDR2 SNEGSKA (reference sequence). CDR3 size: 11 residues. Trimming pared 3 bases from V and 1 base from J, leaving 3 bases between. CDR3: CSASQNTEAFF. The DNA for the CDR3 is TGCAGTGCTAGCCAGAACACTGAAGCTTTCTTT.

This clonotype was recorded many times. The chain is built from TRBV2 and TRBJ2-1; D is unresolved. Germline V gives CDR1 SNHLY, CDR2 FYNNEI. This CDR3 comprises 13 residues. V was pared by 5 bases and J by 2 bases, with 7 bases between. The CDR3 DNA reads as TGTGCCAGCAGTACTTTGACCTACAATGAGCAGTTCTTC. This codes for CASSTLTYNEQFF.

The chain links TRBV12-3 or TRBV12-4 to TRBJ2-2; D is possibly TRBD2 (5 bases). Trimming shortened V by 8 bases and J by 2 bases, and 12 bases separated the two germline ends. The CDR3 runs 14 residues. Here the CDR3 reads CASQILGNTGELFF. The CDR3 region has the DNA TGTGCCAGCCAAATACTAGGTAACACCGGGGAGCTGTTTTTT.

About this clonotype: This sequence is one base from a far larger clone and is likely a read error. V and J are TRBV6-4 and TRBJ2-5, with D possibly TRBD2 on 6 matching bases. Germline assignment: CDR1 MRHNA and CDR2 SNTAGT. The V end was cut by 8 bases, the J end by 5 bases, with 18 bases between. The CDR3 consists of 14 residues. CDR3 nucleotide sequence: TGTGCCAGCTTGGAGGGGTTGGTACAGGAGACCCAGTACTTC. Its protein is CASLEGLVQETQYF.

On this clonotype itself: The junction does not match germline at one end; this may be a read error. The chain uses TRBV6-1 and TRBJ1-2, with D uncertain. There are 13 residues in the CDR3. Germline V lookup: CDR1 MNHNS, CDR2 SASEGT. The chain's CDR3 is CASSESQSMVYTF. In DNA form, the CDR3 reads TGTGCCAGCAGTGAAAGTCAGTCTATGGTCTACACCTTT.

The V call is TRBV29-1, the J call TRBJ2-5, with 10 bases matching TRBD2. V dropped 8 bases and J dropped 3; count of bases not matched to a gene: 15. This CDR3 comprises 16 residues. Germline values: CDR1 SQVTM, CDR2 ANQGSEA. The CDR3 region is CSFGLAARAGEETQYF. The CDR3, as DNA: TGCAGCTTCGGACTAGCGGCCCGCGCGGGAGAAGAGACCCAGTACTTC. The full variable domain, in which reference TRBV29-1 and TRBJ2-5 provide the parts outside the CDR3, is SAVISQKPSRDICQRGTSLTIQCQVDSQVTMMFWYRQQPGQSLTLIATANQGSEATYESGFVIDKFPISRPNLTFSTLTVSNMSPEDSSIYLCSFGLAARAGEETQYFGPGTRLLVL.

This clonotype was recorded many times. This chain links TRBV15 with TRBJ2-1, with 10 bases identical to TRBD1. The CDR3 totals 16 residues. V lost 8 bases to trimming and J lost 1 base; unmatched junction nucleotides: 8. Germline V gene lookup returns CDR1 LNHNV and CDR2 YYDKDF (reference sequence). The CDR3 nucleotides read TGTGCCACCGATTCCCGGGACAGGGGTTCCTACAATGAGCAGTTCTTC. This encodes CATDSRDRGSYNEQFF.

This clonotype has a count of ten or more. This chain joins TRBV11-2 and TRBJ2-7; 7 bases are a match to TRBD1. This CDR3 comprises 15 residues. The V and J ends lost 1 base and 0 bases, in that order; junction bases with no gene match: 3. CDR1 SGHAT and CDR2 FQNNGV come from the germline V gene. The CDR3 nucleotides are TGTGCCAGCAGCTTAGGGGACAGTTCCTCCTACGAGCAGTACTTC. Protein: CASSLGDSSSYEQYF.

Many counts were recorded for this clonotype. CDR3 amino acids: CASSLQGGVYNEQFF. CDR3 coding DNA: TGCGCCAGCAGCTTACAGGGGGGGGTGTACAATGAGCAGTTCTTC. This chain joins TRBV5-1 and TRBJ2-1, with D possibly being TRBD1 (8 bases). Germline-derived CDR1 and CDR2 are SGHRS and YFSETQ. This CDR3 contains 15 residues. V was shortened by 2 bases and J by 4 bases, with 13 bases between the two germline ends.

The V gene is TRBV15, the J gene TRBJ1-1, with TRBD1 as a possible D gene (6 bases). Germline-derived CDR1 and CDR2 are LNHNV and YYDKDF (reference sequence). Trimming removed 1 base at V and 11 bases at J, with 8 bases between. This CDR3 has 11 amino acids. The CDR3 spells CATSRAGDAFF. In DNA, the CDR3 is TGTGCCACCAGCAGAGCAGGGGACGCTTTCTTT.

This clonotype appeared a single time. This chain links TRBV4-3 with TRBJ2-3; TRBD2 matches at 15 bases. The CDR3 length is 17 residues. V lost 4 bases to trimming and J lost 4 bases; unmatched junction nucleotides: 6. Germline CDR1 and CDR2: LGHNA and YSLEER. DNA of the CDR3: TGCGCCAGCAGCCCAGGACTAGCGGGAGGGGGGGCAGATACGCAGTATTTT. Its translation: CASSPGLAGGGADTQYF.

This clonotype was detected many times. The chain joins TRBV7-2 to TRBJ2-1, with 15 nucleotides matching TRBD2. Germline V gene sequence: CDR1 SGHTA, CDR2 FQGNSA. With V trimmed by 2 bases and J by 7 bases, 3 bases remained unmatched. The CDR3 has 16 residues. The CDR3 DNA reads TGTGCCAGCAGCTTATATGGGACTAGCGGGAGGAATGAGCAGTTCTTC. Encoded protein: CASSLYGTSGRNEQFF.

This chain links TRBV19 with TRBJ1-5, with TRBD1 matching over 11 bases. This CDR3 has 20 amino acids. Germline-derived CDR1 and CDR2 are LNHDA and SQIVND (reference sequence). J gave up 2 bases and V 8 bases, and 20 bases lay outside the gene matches. The CDR3 sequence: CASSLSPGQGGAQGNQPQHF. The CDR3 DNA reads TGTGCCAGTTCCCTTTCACCGGGACAGGGGGGCGCACAGGGCAATCAGCCCCAGCATTTT.

The chain links TRBV5-1 to TRBJ2-1; D unclear. Trimming left V 1 base short and J 0 bases short, with 11 bases between. This CDR3 has 16 amino acids. The germline V gene encodes CDR1 SGHRS and CDR2 YFSETQ. The CDR3 DNA reads TGCGCCAGCAGCTTGAATCCAAGGAGCTCCTACAATGAGCAGTTCTTC. This sequence encodes CASSLNPRSSYNEQFF.

Ten or more counts support this clonotype. The chain couples TRBV12-3 or TRBV12-4 to TRBJ1-1, with a tentative D call TRBD1 (6 bases). The CDR3 consists of 17 residues. V was trimmed by 6 bases and J by 0 bases, leaving 20 bases between them. The CDR3 DNA sequence: TGTGCCAGCAGCGCGCGGGGACACGGCTATTTGAACACTGAAGCTTTCTTT. Amino acid sequence: CASSARGHGYLNTEAFF.

This clonotype was found many times. The chain has TRBV6-1 and TRBJ1-1; D call uncertain. In germline, CDR1 is MNHNS, CDR2 SASEGT. Between the trimmed V and J ends, which lost 6 bases and 1 base, there was a span of 9 bases. The CDR3 has 13 amino acids. The CDR3 coding sequence is TGTGCCAGCAGGCGACTAGAGAACACTGAAGCTTTCTTT. It yields the protein CASRRLENTEAFF.

This clonotype was recorded at least ten times. This chain uses TRBV7-3 with TRBJ2-2; a possible D gene is TRBD2 (7 bases). Germline loops: CDR1 SGHTA, CDR2 FQGTGA. Trimming cost V 3 bases and J 6 bases, with 14 bases left between them. This CDR3 spans 15 amino acids. The CDR3 loop is CASSFRGASAGELFF. CDR3 sequence (DNA): TGTGCCAGCAGCTTCCGGGGGGCCTCTGCCGGGGAGCTGTTTTTT.

This clonotype was recorded many times. The chain uses TRBV20-1 and TRBJ2-7; tentatively, D is TRBD2 (5 bases). The CDR3 totals 13 residues. The V end was cut by 2 bases, the J end by 6 bases, with 14 bases between. In germline, CDR1 is DFQATT, CDR2 SNEGSKA (reference sequence). CDR3 region: CSARTRPAGEQYF. DNA for the CDR3: TGCAGTGCTAGAACCAGACCGGCGGGCGAGCAGTACTTC.